There are a few counts of the clone carrying this T cell receptor beta chain. There are 14 residues in the CDR3. Trimming removed 4 bases from V and 5 bases from J, with 14 bases in between. Looked up from germline, CDR1 is GTSNPN and CDR2 is SVGIG (reference sequence). Produced via immunoSEQ multiplex PCR; TCRdb's table is partial and in-frame only. Among roughly 160,000 clones listed, roughly 90% were seen once. This record comes from a study of blood T cell repertoires in COVID-19. Study at large: The United States, Italy and Spain provided the acute and convalescent COVID-19 samples. Sources were T cells, B-cell-depleted T cells, or PBMCs; the material itself was cDNA or gDNA.

The chain has TRBV30 and TRBJ2-2; TRBD2 might be the D (6 bases). Input material: peripheral blood. The sequence came from a man between 60 and 70 years old with acute or convalescent COVID-19. The CDR3 reads CAWIGQAGTGELFF. CDR3 nucleotide sequence: TGTGCCTGGATCGGCCAGGCGGGGACCGGGGAGCTGTTTTTT.